These T cell receptor beta chains were read from a single sample in a study of T cell changes during pregnancy in multiple sclerosis. The data were produced by immunoSEQ multiplex PCR, yet TCRdb's version contains in-frame clones alone and is incomplete. The sample lists under 65,000 clones; about 90% were seen once. The sequenced sample was CD4+ T cells from peripheral blood mononuclear cells, obtained in the third trimester of pregnancy. These TCRs come from a female donor with multiple sclerosis, enrolled in a pregnancy study. Each CDR3 is given with its conserved first and last residue. The order of the fields is D gene, J gene, clone size, V gene, CDR3 DNA, CDR3 protein. A D gene is named only where the DNA matches it firmly. The size entry is marked missing in some rows and otherwise reads once, few, many or a size class.

>-|TRBJ1-1|-|TRBV19
TGTGCCAGCGAGGGTTGGTTGGGCACTGAAGCTTTCTTT
CASEGWLGTEAFF
>TRBD1|TRBJ1-2|-|TRBV6-6
TGTGCCAGCAGCGCACCGACAGGGATGAGTAACTATGGCTACACCTTC
CASSAPTGMSNYGYTF
>-|TRBJ2-5|-|TRBV5-6
TGTGCCAGCAGCTTGGGGAGGAAAGAGACCCAGTACTTC
CASSLGRKETQYF
>TRBD1|TRBJ2-6|-|TRBV5-1
TGCGCCAGCAGCGGCGGGACAGGGGTGGCTGGGGCCAACGTCCTGACTTTC
CASSGGTGVAGANVLTF
>TRBD2|TRBJ2-1|-|TRBV5-1
TGCGCCAGCAGCTTGGGCGGGGGGGCCTACAATGAGCAGTTCTTC
CASSLGGGAYNEQFF
>TRBD2|TRBJ2-5|-|TRBV5-1
TGCGCCAGCAGCTTGGGGCCTAGCGGGGAAGAGACCCAGTACTTC
CASSLGPSGEETQYF
>TRBD2|TRBJ2-7|-|TRBV2
TGTGCCACCTATCCGGGACTAGGTTTTTACGAGCAGTACTTC
CATYPGLGFYEQYF
>-|TRBJ2-2|-|TRBV21-1
TGTGCCAGCAGCAAAGTTTTTCCCATACCGGGCACCGGGGAGCTGTTTTTT
CASSKVFPIPGTGELFF
>-|TRBJ2-1|once|TRBV13
TGTGCCAGCAGCTCCCGCGGTAGACTGAATGACAATGAGCAGTTCTTC
CASSSRGRLNDNEQFF
>TRBD1|TRBJ1-4|-|TRBV4-1
TGCGCCAGCAGCCAAACTACAGGGGGAAACCCAACTAATGAAAAACTGTTTTTT
CASSQTTGGNPTNEKLFF
>TRBD1|TRBJ1-1|-|TRBV27
TGTGCCAGCAGTTTGACAGGGCTGGGAGTGAACACTGAAGCTTTCTTT
CASSLTGLGVNTEAFF
>-|TRBJ1-4|-|TRBV27
TGTGCCAGCAGTTTTGGAGGGGATGAAAAACTGTTTTTT
CASSFGGDEKLFF
>TRBD1|TRBJ1-1|-|TRBV7-8
TGTGCCAGCAGCCCAGACCGGACAGGGAGGGGGAACACTGAAGCTTTCTTT
CASSPDRTGRGNTEAFF
>-|TRBJ1-1|once|TRBV25-1
TGTGCCAGCACGTTACAATCAAACACTGAAGCTTTCTTT
CASTLQSNTEAFF
>-|TRBJ2-7|-|TRBV10-3
TGTGCCATCAGTGAGTCGGCTAGCGAGCAGTACTTC
CAISESASEQYF
>-|TRBJ1-1|once|TRBV6-1
TGTGCCAGCAGTGAAGGAACAGGAAGGACTGAAGCTTTCTTT
CASSEGTGRTEAFF
>TRBD2|TRBJ2-1|-|TRBV5-4
TGTGCCAGCAGGCCGGGACTAGCGGGGGGTGAGCAGTTCTTC
CASRPGLAGGEQFF
>-|TRBJ2-7|-|TRBV30
TGTGCCTGGAGACGGGATGGGGAGCAGTACTTC
CAWRRDGEQYF
>-|TRBJ2-7|-|TRBV10-3
TGTGCCATCAGTGAAAGGGCGGCTACGGGGGAGCAGTACTTC
CAISERAATGEQYF
>-|TRBJ1-6|-|TRBV5-4
TGTGCCAGCAGCAGGGGGACAAGCGGTTCACCCCTCCACTTT
CASSRGTSGSPLHF
>TRBD1|TRBJ1-6|-|TRBV7-2
TGTGCCAGCAGCGTCCGACAGGGCAAGGGTTCACCCCTCCACTTT
CASSVRQGKGSPLHF
>-|TRBJ1-2|once|TRBV20-1
TGCAGTGCTAGAGTTCGCGGTTACACCTTC
CSARVRGYTF
>TRBD1|TRBJ2-3|-|TRBV18
TGTGCCAGCTCACCTCAGGGGGCGAGCACAGATACGCAGTATTTT
CASSPQGASTDTQYF
>TRBD2|TRBJ2-2|-|TRBV11-3
TGTGCCAGCAGCTTAGGCCTTGGAGCGGGGGGCACCGGGGAGCTGTTTTTT
CASSLGLGAGGTGELFF
>-|TRBJ1-5|-|TRBV19
TGTGCCAGTAGTTCCTTGACGGGGGATCAGCCCCAGCATTTT
CASSSLTGDQPQHF
>-|TRBJ1-4|-|TRBV7-9
TGTGCCGTTACAGGGCAGAATAATGAAAAACTGTTTTTT
CAVTGQNNEKLFF
>-|TRBJ1-1|-|TRBV19
TGTGCCAGTAGACTGGGAGGGGGAATGAACACTGAAGCTTTCTTT
CASRLGGGMNTEAFF
>TRBD1|TRBJ2-7|-|TRBV5-4
TGTGCCAGCAGCCCGGACAAGGGGGCCCCCTCCCTTCTACGAGCCGAGTACTTC
CASSPDKGAPSLLRAEYF
>TRBD2|TRBJ2-7|-|TRBV30
TGTGCCTGGAGTGGTAGCGGGGGATCCTACGAGCAGTACTTC
CAWSGSGGSYEQYF
>TRBD1|TRBJ2-7|once|TRBV6-1
TGTGCCAGCAGTAGACAGGGATATACCTCCTACGAGCAGTACTTC
CASSRQGYTSYEQYF
>-|TRBJ1-1|-|TRBV7-9
TGTGCCAGCAGCTTACAGGGGCAGCGTGAAGCTTTCTTT
CASSLQGQREAFF
>TRBD1|TRBJ1-1|few|TRBV2
TGTGCCAGCAGTGAAGAGGACAGGTGGGGTGAAGCTTTCTTT
CASSEEDRWGEAFF
>-|TRBJ2-7|-|TRBV11-2
TGTGCCAGCAGCCCCATAAGGGGGGGGCGGGGGTCCTACGAGCAGTACTTC
CASSPIRGGRGSYEQYF
>-|TRBJ1-2|once|TRBV5-6
TGTGCCAGCAGCTTGGGACAGGATGGCTACACCTTC
CASSLGQDGYTF
>-|TRBJ2-7|medium-sized|TRBV2
TGTGCCAGCAGTTCCCTTTACAGTCAGGGCTCCTACGAGCAGTACTTC
CASSSLYSQGSYEQYF
>TRBD2|TRBJ2-1|-|TRBV7-6
TGTGCCAGCAGCTTAGTGGTTGGGACTAGCGGGGGGTTTAATGAGCAGTTCTTC
CASSLVVGTSGGFNEQFF
>-|TRBJ2-5|-|TRBV25-1
TGTGCCAGCAGTGAATCGGGACTGGGAGAGACCCAGTACTTC
CASSESGLGETQYF
>TRBD1|TRBJ2-1|-|TRBV9
TGTGCCAGCAGCACCCTCACGGGGCAGGGGGCATTGGATGAGCAGTTCTTC
CASSTLTGQGALDEQFF
>TRBD2|TRBJ2-7|once|TRBV18
TGTGCCAGCTCATCGGGACTAGCTGGCGAGCAGTACTTC
CASSSGLAGEQYF
>-|TRBJ2-1|-|TRBV7-9
TGTGCCAGCAACCAGGGGTTGTACAATGAGCAGTTCTTC
CASNQGLYNEQFF
>TRBD1|TRBJ2-7|-|TRBV5-4
TGTGCCAGCAGCCCGGACAGGGGGCTCTTAGAGCAGTACTTC
CASSPDRGLLEQYF
>-|TRBJ1-2|-|TRBV6-5
TGTGCCAGCGGGGGGGGTCGAAACTATGGCTACACCTTC
CASGGGRNYGYTF
>TRBD2|TRBJ2-7|-|TRBV7-7
TGTGCTAGCAGCTTAGCGTGGCTAGCGGGGGCCTACGAGCAGTACTTC
CASSLAWLAGAYEQYF
>TRBD1|TRBJ2-7|once|TRBV7-6
TGTGCCAGCAGTCACCGACAGGGCGCTGTTGGAGAGCAGTACTTC
CASSHRQGAVGEQYF
>-|TRBJ2-7|-|TRBV7-9
TGTGCCAGCAGCTTGGGTGGAGATCAGGGTATCAGGAGCTACGAGCAGTACTTC
CASSLGGDQGIRSYEQYF
>TRBD1|TRBJ2-2|-|TRBV6-5
TGTGCCAGCAGTTACGTGACAGGGGGTGCCGGGGAGCTGTTTTTT
CASSYVTGGAGELFF
>TRBD2|TRBJ2-7|-|TRBV2
TGTGCCAGCAGTGAAGCGACGTTTGCGGGGGTTGAGCAGTACTTC
CASSEATFAGVEQYF
>TRBD1|TRBJ1-1|once|TRBV5-1
TGCGCCAGCAGCTTGGGACAGGGCGGCGCGGCTTTCTTT
CASSLGQGGAAFF
>TRBD1|TRBJ2-4|-|TRBV5-4
TGTGCCAGCAGCTCCGCAGGGGGCCTAGCCAAAAACATTCAGTACTTC
CASSSAGGLAKNIQYF
>-|TRBJ2-2|once|TRBV7-8
TGTGCCAGCAGCGCAATTCCCTCGCGGGGGGAGCTGTTTTTT
CASSAIPSRGELFF
>TRBD1|TRBJ2-2|few|TRBV9
TGTGCCAGCAGCGTAGGGGACAGGGCAGTCGGGGAGCTGTTTTTT
CASSVGDRAVGELFF
>TRBD2|TRBJ2-1|-|TRBV7-2
TGTGCCAGCAGCTTAACGCAGCGGGGGGGCCTCAATGAGCAGTTCTTC
CASSLTQRGGLNEQFF
>-|TRBJ2-1|-|TRBV7-2
TGTGCCAGCAGCACCCGACCGAGGCTCAATGAGCAGTTCTTC
CASSTRPRLNEQFF
>-|TRBJ1-1|-|TRBV4-1
TGCGCCAGCAGCGACGGAGGTCGGAACACTGAAGCTTTCTTT
CASSDGGRNTEAFF
>-|TRBJ1-3|-|TRBV7-9
TGTGCCAGCAGCTTAGAAGGACAGCTCTCTGGAAACACCATATATTTT
CASSLEGQLSGNTIYF
>TRBD1|TRBJ1-2|-|TRBV14
TGTGCCAGCAGCCAGGGACAGCACTATGGCTACACCTTC
CASSQGQHYGYTF
>-|TRBJ1-1|-|TRBV6-1
TGTGCCAGCAGTGGGGCAGCCAAGAACACTGAAGCTTTCTTT
CASSGAAKNTEAFF
>-|TRBJ2-2|once|TRBV19
TGTGCCAGTAGTATAGAGCGGGGTGCCACCGGGGAGCTGTTTTTT
CASSIERGATGELFF
>TRBD1|TRBJ1-6|-|TRBV9
TGTGCCAGCAGCGTAGGGGACAGGGGGGCTAATTCACCCCTCCACTTT
CASSVGDRGANSPLHF